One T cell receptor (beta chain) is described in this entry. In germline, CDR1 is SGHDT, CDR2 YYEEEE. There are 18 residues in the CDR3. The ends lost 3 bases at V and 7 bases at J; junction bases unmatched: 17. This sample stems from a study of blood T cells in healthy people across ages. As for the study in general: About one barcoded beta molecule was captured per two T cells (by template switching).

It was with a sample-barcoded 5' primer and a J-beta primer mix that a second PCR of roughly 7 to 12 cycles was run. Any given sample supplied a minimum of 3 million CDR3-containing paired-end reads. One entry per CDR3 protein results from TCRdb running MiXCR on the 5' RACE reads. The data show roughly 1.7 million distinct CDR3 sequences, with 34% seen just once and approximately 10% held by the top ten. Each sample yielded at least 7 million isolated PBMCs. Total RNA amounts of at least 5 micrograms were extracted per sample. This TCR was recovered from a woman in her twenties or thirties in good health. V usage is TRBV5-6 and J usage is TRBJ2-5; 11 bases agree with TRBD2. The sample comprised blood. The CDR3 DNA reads TGTGCCAGCAGCTCTTCGGGACTAGCGGTTCGGCGCGGGGGGACCCAGTACTTC. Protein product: CASSSSGLAVRRGGTQYF. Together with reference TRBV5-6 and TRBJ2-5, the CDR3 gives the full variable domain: DAGVTQSPTHLIKTRGQQVTLRCSPKSGHDTVSWYQQALGQGPQFIFQYYEEEERQRGNFPDRFSGHQFPNYSSELNVNALLLGDSALYLCASSSSGLAVRRGGTQYFGPGTRLLVL.